The entry below gives a single T cell receptor (beta chain) sequence along with its context. This clonotype was seen repeatedly, ten times or more. It lacks a known antigen. No base quality values were provided; no much bigger clone lies one nucleotide off. Looking up the germline V gene (reference sequence) yields CDR1 DFQATT and CDR2 SNEGSKA. V is clipped by 0 bases and J by 8 bases, and the sequence between their germline boundaries is 8 bases long. The CDR3 measures 13 amino acids from cysteine to phenylalanine. Just the 39-base CDR3 DNA is kept, in frame starting at base 1. The lymph node samples were taken from the axillary draining lymph nodes of breast cancer patients. The entry originates in a study of breast tumors, draining lymph nodes, adjacent tissues (TCRdb year 2016). A note on the overall study: TCR beta repertoires were compared across tumor, adjacent nontumor tissue and axillary lymph nodes obtained from breast cancer patients. The study aimed to assess the relationships and possible T-cell exchange between tumor, surrounding tissue and draining lymph node repertoires in human breast cancer.

General conclusions and limits of the study: T-cell repertoire diversity in tumors was found to be lower than in lymph nodes but higher than in nontumor tissue, and preferential V and J gene usage was observed. Tumor and nontumor tissue repertoires were found to be significantly more similar in luminal-like than in basal-like breast cancer. Rather than being directly demonstrated, the conclusion that tumor T cells originate in lymph nodes was presented as consistent with a hypothesis. The data were considered consistent with the idea that most tumor T cells come from the lymph node and then expand in tumor tissue.

TCRdb names Illumina HiSeq 2000 as the instrument used. Multiplex PCR amplification was used to generate the TCR beta chain libraries. The amplified TCR beta chain products were analyzed by high-throughput sequencing. Through fastp at Q25 and MiXCR, TCRdb rebuilt clones from the public reads, retaining in-frame beta chains. One record per CDR3 amino acid sequence lists the most common genes and DNA. The sample has 180,000 or so distinct CDR3 sequences on record, 30% to 40% of them singletons. The ten largest clones add up to about 3.7% of the sample. The sample taken for sequencing was axillary lymph node tissue. Rearrangement joined TRBV20-1 to TRBJ1-6; the D gene is unclear. The clonotype was recovered from a female donor with breast cancer. Some clones in this sample may be carry-over from other donors' samples. The sequenced DNA is TGCAGTGCTAGAGAGGTATTAGATTCACCCCTCCACTTT. It translates as CSAREVLDSPLHF.